The rows below give T cell receptor beta chains drawn from one sample of a study of human thymus T cells. TCRdb's copy holds only in-frame clones and misses some; the assay was immunoSEQ multiplex PCR. Among 57,000 or so clones listed, 94% were seen once. What was sequenced was blood. These TCRs come from a boy under three years old with a congenital heart defect but otherwise immunologically healthy. CDR3s include the opening cysteine and the closing phenylalanine or tryptophan. A D gene is named only where the DNA matches it firmly. Only some rows state a clone size, as once, few, many or a class for expanded clones.

V,D,size,J,CDR3,DNA
TRBV11-2,NA,medium-sized,TRBJ1-4,CASSLGGGGEKLFF,TGTGCCAGCAGCTTAGGGGGCGGGGGTGAAAAACTGTTTTTT
TRBV10-3,NA,once,TRBJ2-5,CATTGWGNSAQYF,TGTGCCACGACTGGGTGGGGAAATTCCGCCCAGTACTTC
TRBV7-2,TRBD2,NA,TRBJ2-1,CASSFPSGGSYNEQFF,TGTGCCAGCAGCTTCCCTAGCGGGGGATCCTACAATGAGCAGTTCTTC
TRBV4-2,NA,NA,TRBJ2-4,CASSQRLMLAKNIQYF,TGTGCCAGCAGCCAACGCCTTATGCTAGCCAAAAACATTCAGTACTTC
TRBV7-6,NA,NA,TRBJ1-4,CASSLNQGRPNEKLFF,TGTGCCAGCAGCCTTAACCAGGGAAGGCCTAATGAAAAACTGTTTTTT
TRBV6-5,TRBD1,NA,TRBJ2-1,CASSPRTGGKGEQFF,TGTGCCAGCAGTCCAAGGACAGGGGGCAAGGGTGAGCAGTTCTTC
TRBV11-3,TRBD2,NA,TRBJ2-7,CASRLAGGSIYF,TGTGCCAGCAGGCTAGCGGGGGGATCCATATACTTC
TRBV7-2,NA,NA,TRBJ2-6,CASSLVGANVLTF,TGTGCCAGCAGCTTAGTTGGGGCCAACGTCCTGACTTTC
TRBV20-1,NA,NA,TRBJ2-2,CSASVRGELFF,TGCAGTGCTAGTGTAAGGGGGGAGCTGTTTTTT
TRBV6-5,TRBD2,NA,TRBJ2-7,CASSYSLADSYEQYF,TGTGCCAGCAGTTACTCGCTAGCGGATTCCTACGAGCAGTACTTC
TRBV7-2,NA,NA,TRBJ2-7,CASSLRRGPSYEQYF,TGTGCCAGCAGCTTAAGGCGGGGGCCCTCCTACGAGCAGTACTTC
TRBV19,TRBD2,NA,TRBJ2-1,CASSRLAGPKGNEQFF,TGTGCCAGTAGTCGCCTAGCGGGGCCAAAAGGCAATGAGCAGTTCTTC
TRBV27,TRBD1,NA,TRBJ2-7,CASRGQGSKYEQYF,TGTGCCAGCAGAGGACAGGGTAGTAAGTACGAGCAGTACTTC
TRBV30,NA,NA,TRBJ2-1,CAWSVGNEQFF,TGTGCCTGGAGTGTGGGAAATGAGCAGTTCTTC
TRBV15,NA,NA,TRBJ2-1,CATSRALIGAPGEQFF,TGTGCCACCAGCAGAGCCCTGATTGGGGCCCCGGGTGAGCAGTTCTTC
TRBV9,NA,NA,TRBJ2-7,CASSVVSGQSTYEQYF,TGTGCCAGCAGCGTAGTGTCAGGACAGTCGACCTACGAGCAGTACTTC
TRBV6-1,TRBD1,NA,TRBJ2-5,CATAWTGGSTQYF,TGTGCCACCGCATGGACAGGGGGCTCTACCCAGTACTTC
TRBV28,NA,NA,TRBJ2-7,CASSLQGNEQYF,TGTGCCAGCAGTTTACAGGGGAACGAGCAGTACTTC
TRBV4-3,NA,NA,TRBJ1-2,CASSQDLRGANYGYTF,TGCGCCAGCAGCCAAGATCTCCGGGGAGCTAACTATGGCTACACCTTC
TRBV2,TRBD1,NA,TRBJ1-3,CASSAQGTNTIYF,TGTGCCAGCAGTGCACAGGGGACAAACACCATATATTTT
TRBV11-2,NA,once,TRBJ2-7,CASSTGAGEQYF,TGTGCCAGCAGTACGGGGGCGGGCGAGCAGTACTTC
TRBV25-1,NA,NA,TRBJ2-3,CASSVLGGSTDTQYF,TGTGCCAGCAGTGTGTTGGGGGGTAGCACAGATACGCAGTATTTT
TRBV4-1,NA,NA,TRBJ2-2,CASSPTGGELFF,TGCGCCAGCAGTCCTACGGGGGGGGAGCTGTTTTTT
TRBV5-6,NA,NA,TRBJ2-2,CASSLGGGELFF,TGTGCCAGCAGCTTGGGTGGCGGGGAGCTGTTTTTT
TRBV5-1,NA,NA,TRBJ2-2,CASSLEGGTNTGELFF,TGCGCCAGCAGCTTGGAGGGCGGGACGAACACCGGGGAGCTGTTTTTT
TRBV20-1,NA,NA,TRBJ2-7,CSAYKPKEQYF,TGCAGTGCTTACAAACCTAAAGAACAGTACTTC
TRBV29-1,TRBD1,NA,TRBJ1-2,CSAGQGAREGGYTF,TGCAGCGCTGGACAGGGGGCCCGCGAGGGGGGCTACACCTTC
TRBV6-1,NA,NA,TRBJ2-7,CASTLDSPYEQYF,TGTGCCAGCACGTTGGACTCGCCCTACGAGCAGTACTTC
TRBV11-3,TRBD1,NA,TRBJ2-1,CASSFGDSSYNEQFF,TGTGCCAGCAGCTTCGGGGACAGCTCCTACAATGAGCAGTTCTTC
TRBV10-3,TRBD1,once,TRBJ2-1,CAINSGTGEAYNEQFF,TGTGCCATCAACTCCGGGACAGGGGAGGCCTACAATGAGCAGTTCTTC
TRBV7-9,NA,NA,TRBJ2-3,CASSRSYTDTQYF,TGTGCCAGCAGCCGGAGTTATACAGATACGCAGTATTTT
TRBV5-8,NA,NA,TRBJ2-2,CASSLGWIVRTNTGELFF,TGTGCCAGCAGCTTAGGTTGGATAGTGAGAACGAACACCGGGGAGCTGTTTTTT
TRBV4-1,TRBD1,NA,TRBJ2-3,CASVPRGGQWNMNRDTQYF,TGCGCCAGCGTCCCCCGAGGGGGCCAATGGAATATGAATAGGGATACGCAGTATTTT
TRBV9,TRBD1,NA,TRBJ1-6,CASSGQGYNSPLHF,TGTGCCAGCAGCGGACAGGGTTATAATTCACCCCTCCACTTT
TRBV5-4,NA,once,TRBJ2-4,CASSLEGGRPSIQYF,TGTGCCAGCAGCTTGGAGGGCGGTCGTCCGAGCATTCAGTACTTC
TRBV19,NA,once,TRBJ2-3,CASSIYSASTDTQYF,TGTGCCAGTAGTATTTATAGCGCGAGCACAGATACGCAGTATTTT
TRBV5-6,NA,once,TRBJ2-7,CASNPRRYSYEQYF,TGTGCCAGCAACCCTAGACGGTACTCCTACGAGCAGTACTTC
TRBV6-1,TRBD1,NA,TRBJ1-2,CASTGQVLGPYGYTF,TGTGCCAGCACGGGACAGGTACTAGGGCCCTATGGCTACACCTTC
TRBV19,NA,NA,TRBJ2-1,CASSIAGRGVYSYNEQFF,TGTGCCAGTAGTATAGCGGGCAGGGGAGTATACTCCTACAATGAGCAGTTCTTC
TRBV7-6,NA,NA,TRBJ2-7,CASSLRPVPSYEQYF,TGTGCCAGCAGCTTAAGGCCTGTCCCTTCCTACGAGCAGTACTTC
TRBV4-2,TRBD2,once,TRBJ2-7,CASSQDSLAGGITYEQYF,TGTGCCAGCAGCCAAGATTCACTAGCGGGAGGGATTACCTACGAGCAGTACTTC
TRBV2,NA,NA,TRBJ2-1,CASRGAWNEQFF,TGTGCCAGCCGGGGGGCCTGGAATGAGCAGTTCTTC
TRBV4-2,TRBD2,NA,TRBJ2-7,CASSQPGTSGRNEQYF,TGTGCCAGCAGCCAACCCGGGACTAGCGGGAGGAACGAGCAGTACTTC
TRBV19,NA,NA,TRBJ1-4,CASSMGTVSEKLFF,TGTGCCAGTAGTATGGGAACAGTTTCTGAAAAACTGTTTTTT
TRBV10-2,TRBD2,NA,TRBJ2-3,CASSEGLAGRIDTQYF,TGCGCCAGCAGCGAGGGACTAGCGGGACGTATTGATACGCAGTATTTT
TRBV7-9,NA,NA,TRBJ1-4,CASSLLEGANEKLFF,TGTGCCAGCAGCCTTCTCGAGGGGGCTAATGAAAAACTGTTTTTT
TRBV11-3,NA,NA,TRBJ1-1,CASSLQGLNTEAFF,TGTGCCAGCAGCTTACAGGGTTTGAACACTGAAGCTTTCTTT
TRBV10-3,NA,NA,TRBJ2-2,CAINSDFFGELFF,TGTGCCATCAATTCGGACTTTTTCGGGGAGCTGTTTTTT
TRBV6-5,TRBD1,few,TRBJ1-5,CASSRTTGADQPQHF,TGTGCCAGCAGCCGGACTACAGGGGCGGATCAGCCCCAGCATTTT
TRBV6-1,NA,NA,TRBJ1-2,CASIPPRWADYGYTF,TGTGCCAGCATCCCCCCCCGGTGGGCCGACTATGGCTACACCTTC
TRBV5-1,NA,few,TRBJ1-6,CASQDDNSPLHF,TGCGCCAGCCAGGACGATAATTCACCCCTCCACTTT
TRBV5-5,NA,NA,TRBJ1-2,CASSLARVYGYTF,TGTGCCAGCAGCTTGGCACGGGTCTATGGCTACACCTTC
TRBV5-1,NA,NA,TRBJ2-5,CASSWDLTGETQYF,TGCGCCAGCAGCTGGGACTTGACGGGAGAGACCCAGTACTTC
TRBV6-5,NA,NA,TRBJ1-4,CASSYSKARDKKLFF,TGTGCCAGCAGTTACTCGAAGGCCAGGGATAAAAAACTGTTTTTT
TRBV28,TRBD2,NA,TRBJ2-7,CASSYGTSGRAGEQYF,TGTGCCAGCAGTTATGGGACTAGCGGGAGGGCAGGGGAGCAGTACTTC
TRBV6-4,NA,once,TRBJ2-1,CASSDSADYNEQFF,TGTGCCAGCAGTGACTCGGCGGACTACAATGAGCAGTTCTTC
TRBV4-1,NA,NA,TRBJ2-1,CASSQDSPPYNEQFF,TGCGCCAGCAGCCAAGACAGTCCCCCCTACAATGAGCAGTTCTTC